The source of this T cell receptor (beta chain) is a study of shared clonotypes between healthy human individuals. Findings and limits, study-wide: Clonotypes that were shared across four donors made up around 4.6% of naive CD4 clonotypes.

Trimming removed 1 base from V and 5 bases from J; junction bases left unmatched: 3. The germline CDR1 and CDR2 sequences are GTSNPN and SVGIG (reference sequence). The CDR3 has 13 residues. Sequenced by immunoSEQ multiplex PCR; TCRdb stores in-frame clones only, minus some. The sample has over a million clones; more than 95% are singletons. A remark on this clone: Antigen specificity is unknown.

Sequenced: naive CD4+ T cells sorted from blood. Subset described: CD45RA+ positively selected. The V gene is TRBV30, the J gene TRBJ1-1; TRBD1 aligns across 8 bases. The sequence derives from a young man in good health. CDR3 coding DNA: TGTGCCTGGAGTGCGACAGGGGTGACTGAAGCTTTCTTT. It specifies CAWSATGVTEAFF.